This TCR beta chain stems from a study of T cells in Graves' hyperthyroidism and ophthalmopathy (dated by TCRdb to about 2019). Turning to the overall study: Peripheral blood samples were taken at the time of initial diagnosis, prior to any treatment. A discovery cohort of about a hundred patients, roughly 45 with Graves' ophthalmopathy and approximately 55 with stable Graves' hyperthyroidism, was used to find distinguishing TCR V-J signatures. An independent validation cohort of 18 to 20 hyperthyroidism patients and about 15 patients who later progressed to ophthalmopathy tested prospective prediction of ophthalmopathy. The 100 discovery patients were randomly split 7:3 into training and test sets. In six Graves' hyperthyroidism patients, the study also compared T-cell repertoires from thyroid tissue with T-cell repertoires from blood. After sampling, hyperthyroidism patients received methimazole starting at 30 mg daily, and ophthalmopathy patients received high-dose intravenous methylprednisolone. The paper describes TCR Vbeta CDR3 sequencing of 135 peripheral blood samples, made up of around 41 ophthalmopathy patients, 70 to 75 hyperthyroidism patients and 17 progressor patients. What the study reported, not specific to this receptor: No statistical method was used to set the sample size in advance, and investigators knew the group allocation. In cross-validation, a model built on a 13 V-J signature told ophthalmopathy apart from stable hyperthyroidism with just under 90% sensitivity and about 81% specificity, and in testing the same model reached 80%/75%. Most expanded thyroid clonotypes (frequency above 0.001) were also detected in blood, suggesting blood repertoires may reflect thyroid immune responses. In validation, progression to ophthalmopathy was predicted by the model with 70.59% sensitivity and 72.22% specificity, a median of approximately 6.5 months before onset.

Comments on this clonotype: No antigen is known for it. Per-base quality was not reported, and no clone a single base away is much larger than it.

Amplification of TCR beta CDR3 regions was carried out from RNA transcripts. A first-round RT-PCR of the TCR CDR3 used the HTBI primer set with the Qiagen OneStep RT-PCR kit. The libraries were constructed in a second round of multiplex PCR and then size-selected and purified. The libraries were sequenced on an Illumina HiSeq2000 using paired-end 100 bp reads. For the original study's pipeline: SOAPnuke was used to process the raw data, throwing out any read that contained adapters or uncalled bases, had a mean Phred below 15, or lacked an exact constant-primer or identifier match. High-quality paired reads were merged with COPE v1.2.5, and unique nucleotide sequences were defined as clonotypes. Clonotypes were aligned to IMGT TRBV, TRBD and TRBJ reference segments using MiTCR v1.1. The analysis included only V-J combinations with a frequency above 0.0001, which together covered more than 99% of the repertoires. The TCS score was defined as F50 (clonal expansion) divided by E x V (chaos), with BLOSUM62-based TCRdist calculated between CDR3 peptides within each V-J. Welch's t-statistics and random forest reduced 450 to 600 V-J features to 13, which were used in a naive Bayes classifier (R e1071). The raw public reads went through TCRdb reprocessing: fastp at Q25, MiXCR clone calling, in-frame beta chains kept. Under each unique CDR3 protein, matching rows form one entry showing the most common genes and DNA. The V and J calls come from TCRdb's annotation, not from the publication. This sample holds over 500,000 distinct CDR3 sequences; 15% to 20% were observed only once. The ten biggest clones cover approximately 15% of the sample.

The V and J ends are trimmed by 8 bases and 3 bases, leaving 10 bases between them. The CDR3, cysteine through phenylalanine, is 13 amino acids long. Only the CDR3 region is kept as DNA, spanning 39 bases read in frame from base 1. CDR1 LNHDA and CDR2 SQIVND are derived from the germline V gene (reference sequence). Ophthalmopathy patients had moderately to severely active disease, Clinical Activity Score of at least 3, NOSPECS grade of at least 4, and duration under 3 months. Patients with uncontrolled infections, other autoimmune diseases, pregnancy or lactation were excluded. Clinical symptoms, serum thyroxine and TRAb, thyroid ultrasound, and orbital computed tomography formed the basis for the diagnoses. PBMCs were isolated from 7.5 to 10 ml of fresh peripheral blood by Ficoll-Paque density gradient centrifugation. Total RNA was extracted with Trizol reagent, and quality was checked on an Agilent 2100 Bioanalyzer.

The clonotype was recovered from a woman aged 18-30 years with Graves' ophthalmopathy. The chain uses TRBV19 and TRBJ1-4, with the D gene too uncertain to name. Sequencing input: blood. The CDR3 reads CASRRHSNEKLFF. The nucleotide sequence is given as TGTGCCAGTCGACGACATTCTAATGAAAAACTGTTTTTT.